Listed below are T cell receptor beta chains from one sample, sequenced in a study of T cell responses to AZD1222 COVID-19 vaccine. The table came from immunoSEQ multiplex PCR; TCRdb's copy has only in-frame clones and leaves some out. This sample carries about 17,000 clones, 60% to 85% of them seen once, and the ten largest clones take approximately 14%. Specimen: peripheral blood, collected 28 days after the second AZD1222 dose. The origin of the receptors is an adult who received the AZD1222 COVID-19 vaccine. CDR3s include the opening cysteine and the closing phenylalanine or tryptophan. The order of the fields is V gene, clone size, D gene, J gene, CDR3 protein, CDR3 DNA. The D gene is left open where the match is weak. Size is omitted from some rows. Given values are once, few, many or a class for expanded clones.

>TRBV2|-|-|TRBJ2-7
CASSAGIYYEQYF
TGTGCCAGCAGCGCCGGGATCTACTACGAGCAGTACTTC
>TRBV3-1/TRBV3-2|few|TRBD2|TRBJ2-5
CASSPLTSGGGCETQYF
TGTGCCAGCAGCCCCTTGACTAGCGGGGGCGGATGTGAGACCCAGTACTTC
>TRBV28|-|-|TRBJ2-7
CASRPIVFDYEQYF
TGTGCCAGCAGGCCTATCGTATTCGACTACGAGCAGTACTTC
>TRBV9|-|TRBD1|TRBJ1-5
CASRVTGAEEHF
TGTGCCAGCAGAGTAACAGGGGCAGAAGAGCATTTT
>TRBV20-1|-|TRBD1|TRBJ1-2
CSASPGQLRNGYTF
TGCAGTGCTAGTCCGGGACAGTTAAGGAATGGCTACACCTTC
>TRBV5-8|few|-|TRBJ2-6
CASSLGDRANVLTF
TGTGCCAGCAGCTTGGGGGACAGGGCCAACGTCCTGACTTTC
>TRBV24-1|-|-|TRBJ1-5
CATSPGESNQPQHF
TGTGCCACCAGTCCTGGGGAAAGCAATCAGCCCCAGCATTTT
>TRBV4-3|-|TRBD1|TRBJ1-1
CASRRVEGANTEAFF
TGCGCCAGCAGACGCGTGGAGGGGGCGAACACTGAAGCTTTCTTT
>TRBV24-1|once|-|TRBJ2-5
CATSDFGHRETQYF
TGTGCCACCAGTGATTTCGGACACCGCGAGACCCAGTACTTC
>TRBV27|few|-|TRBJ2-7
CASSSPPREQYF
TGTGCCAGCAGTTCTCCCCCCCGCGAGCAGTACTTC
>TRBV18|-|TRBD1|TRBJ2-7
CASSPPGQGGSEQYF
TGTGCCAGCTCACCCCCGGGACAGGGGGGCTCCGAGCAGTACTTC
>TRBV19|-|-|TRBJ2-3
CASTSTDTQYF
TGTGCCAGTACTTCAACAGATACGCAGTATTTT
>TRBV7-2|-|-|TRBJ2-7
CASSLALASYEQYF
TGTGCCAGCAGCTTAGCACTAGCCTCCTACGAGCAGTACTTC
>TRBV4-3|few|-|TRBJ2-7
CASSQDMAGMTYEQYF
TGCGCCAGCAGCCAAGATATGGCAGGGATGACCTACGAGCAGTACTTC
>TRBV5-1|once|-|TRBJ2-7
CASARADGYEQYF
TGCGCCAGCGCGCGGGCGGACGGTTACGAGCAGTACTTC
>TRBV4-1|once|TRBD2|TRBJ2-3
CASSQGSGLAGGGTDTQYF
TGCGCCAGCAGCCAAGGGAGTGGACTAGCGGGGGGAGGCACAGATACGCAGTATTTT